This T cell receptor beta chain was sequenced for a study of T cell responses to AZD1222 COVID-19 vaccine. Notes on the study in general: Vaccination with two AZD1222 doses was followed by a rise in Spike-specific TCR breadth and depth. Clonal diversity was possibly underestimated, and white British individuals and females predominated among donors.

This table comes from immunoSEQ multiplex PCR, and its TCRdb copy is limited to in-frame clones, with some not included. The sample includes roughly 180,000 clones, over 80% of them seen just once. A note on this clone: Its specificity is not known.

This sample comprised peripheral blood, obtained on day 0 of MenACWY control vaccination. The sequence was collected from an adult in good health.

The CDR3 nucleotides are TGTGCCAGCAACCCCCAGGGGCGCACTGAAGCTTTCTTT. It specifies CASNPQGRTEAFF. V is TRBV28 and J is TRBJ1-1; D is possibly TRBD1 (6 bases). The germline V gene encodes CDR1 MDHEN and CDR2 SYDVKM. Trimming removed 7 bases at V and 4 bases at J, with 13 bases between. This CDR3 has 13 residues.